This is a list of T cell receptor beta chains from one sample in a study of beta chain features in type 1 diabetes. The method was immunoSEQ multiplex PCR; TCRdb's version includes in-frame clones alone and lacks a portion of them. The sample consists of approximately 400,000 clones, roughly 15% of them appearing once. Sequenced sample: naive CD4+ T cells from blood. These receptors were taken from a woman aged 18-29 years in good health. CDR3s include the opening cysteine and the closing phenylalanine or tryptophan. The D gene is left open where the match is weak. A clone size is listed for some rows: how often the clone was seen (once, few, many), or a class if it is expanded.

abundance	d_gene	j_gene	v_gene	CDR3aa	CDR3nt
-	-	TRBJ2-7	TRBV7-2	CASSYRQTYEQYF	TGTGCCAGCAGCTATCGACAGACCTACGAGCAGTACTTC
few	TRBD1	TRBJ2-7	TRBV28	CASSVTGTGAYEQYF	TGTGCCAGCAGTGTTACCGGGACAGGAGCCTACGAGCAGTACTTC
few	-	TRBJ2-4	TRBV4-2	CASSPDSQGAKNIQYF	TGTGCCAGCAGCCCGGACTCACAGGGAGCCAAAAACATTCAGTACTTC
few	TRBD1	TRBJ1-5	TRBV7-9	CASSLGGTGYQPQHF	TGTGCCAGCAGCTTAGGAGGGACAGGGTATCAGCCCCAGCATTTT
-	-	TRBJ2-3	TRBV7-9	CASSFGEFLGYF	TGTGCCAGCAGCTTTGGGGAGTTTCTGGGGTATTTT
few	-	TRBJ1-4	TRBV7-9	CASSLIGAPGEKLFF	TGTGCCAGCAGCCTCATAGGGGCGCCTGGGGAAAAACTGTTTTTT
few	-	TRBJ2-5	TRBV25-1	CASSRGGQETQYF	TGTGCCTCATCCAGGGGTGGACAAGAGACCCAGTACTTC
few	TRBD1	TRBJ2-1	TRBV6-4	CASSDGTGGQFF	TGTGCCAGCAGTGACGGGACAGGAGGTCAGTTCTTC
-	-	TRBJ1-2	TRBV5-1	CASSLAGPGGYTF	TGCGCCAGCAGCTTGGCAGGTCCTGGTGGCTACACCTTC
few	TRBD1	TRBJ2-5	TRBV28	CASRLGQQETQYF	TGTGCCAGCAGACTGGGACAGCAAGAGACCCAGTACTTC
-	TRBD2	TRBJ2-3	TRBV29-1	CSAGPGLHTDTQYF	TGCAGCGCTGGACCGGGACTACACACAGATACGCAGTATTTT
few	TRBD1	TRBJ2-1	TRBV7-9	CASSHPDRGLNYEQFF	TGTGCCAGCAGCCATCCGGACAGGGGTCTTAATTATGAGCAGTTCTTC
few	-	TRBJ2-7	TRBV7-2	CASSLSRYEQYF	TGTGCCAGCAGCTTGAGCCGCTACGAGCAGTACTTC
-	-	TRBJ1-1	TRBV9	CASSVETGVKTEAFF	TGTGCCAGCAGCGTAGAGACAGGAGTGAAGACTGAAGCTTTCTTT
few	-	TRBJ2-1	TRBV9	CASSVAGGGRNEQFF	TGTGCCAGCAGCGTAGCCGGGGGTGGACGCAATGAGCAGTTCTTC
-	-	TRBJ1-5	TRBV19	CASSNSLFGNQPQHF	TGTGCCAGTAGTAACAGCTTATTCGGCAATCAGCCCCAGCATTTT
few	TRBD2	TRBJ2-7	TRBV4-3	CASSIARLAPYEQYF	TGCGCCAGCAGCATAGCTAGACTAGCACCCTACGAGCAGTACTTC
-	TRBD1	TRBJ2-7	TRBV15	CATSRERTGISEQYF	TGTGCCACCAGCAGAGAAAGGACAGGGATCAGCGAGCAGTACTTC
-	TRBD2	TRBJ2-1	TRBV6-5	CASSQRTSGLNEQFF	TGTGCCAGCAGTCAAAGGACTAGCGGTCTTAATGAGCAGTTCTTC
few	-	TRBJ2-3	TRBV29-1	CSVDGRLADTQYF	TGCAGCGTTGACGGCAGGCTGGCAGATACGCAGTATTTT
-	-	TRBJ2-3	TRBV4-3	CASSQDLPDTQYF	TGCGCCAGCAGCCAAGACCTTCCAGATACGCAGTATTTT
-	-	TRBJ2-7	TRBV28	CASSLRGVEQYF	TGTGCCAGCAGTTTAAGGGGCGTCGAGCAGTACTTC
-	-	TRBJ2-1	TRBV29-1	CSVPSRTAIYNEQFF	TGCAGCGTTCCCTCCCGGACAGCCATCTACAATGAGCAGTTCTTC
-	-	TRBJ1-4	TRBV5-1	CASSRDRSALFF	TGCGCCAGCAGCCGCGACAGGTCTGCACTGTTTTTT
-	-	TRBJ1-3	TRBV2	CASSAGANTIYF	TGTGCCAGCAGTGCAGGGGCCAACACCATATATTTT
few	-	TRBJ2-3	TRBV7-9	CASSPRGDTDTQYF	TGTGCCAGCAGCCCCCGAGGAGATACAGATACGCAGTATTTT